Below, one T cell receptor beta chain is given with its context. What it binds is unknown. This entry comes from a study of CD8+CD57+ T cells in acquired aplastic anemia. Study summary: The mean DNA yield obtained from sorted CD4+ and CD8+ cells came to roughly 3 ug. Healthy donors gave roughly 9.9 million reads on average for CD4+ cells. General study findings and limits: With respect to CD8+ Simpson's diversity, patients and controls did not differ significantly. The same twenty-nine CD8+ CDR3 sequences occurred in patients and in controls.

The CDR3 runs 14 residues. Trimming shortened V by 0 bases and J by 0 bases, and 2 bases separated the two germline ends. Germline V CDR1 and CDR2: ENHRY, SYGVKD. According to the study, genomic DNA was the template for TCR beta VDJ and CDR3 profiling. One entry per CDR3 protein, called by TCRdb with MiXCR from the reads. The table includes about 160,000 distinct CDR3 sequences, approximately 43% detected once. The specimen sequenced was sorted CD4+, CD8+, or CD8+CD57+ T cells (not recorded which) from PBMCs. The sequence derives from a human donor in good health. This chain joins TRBV10-3 and TRBJ2-2; D remains unclear. The CDR3 protein is CAISESANTGELFF. CDR3 coding DNA: TGTGCCATCAGTGAGTCAGCGAACACCGGGGAGCTGTTTTTT.